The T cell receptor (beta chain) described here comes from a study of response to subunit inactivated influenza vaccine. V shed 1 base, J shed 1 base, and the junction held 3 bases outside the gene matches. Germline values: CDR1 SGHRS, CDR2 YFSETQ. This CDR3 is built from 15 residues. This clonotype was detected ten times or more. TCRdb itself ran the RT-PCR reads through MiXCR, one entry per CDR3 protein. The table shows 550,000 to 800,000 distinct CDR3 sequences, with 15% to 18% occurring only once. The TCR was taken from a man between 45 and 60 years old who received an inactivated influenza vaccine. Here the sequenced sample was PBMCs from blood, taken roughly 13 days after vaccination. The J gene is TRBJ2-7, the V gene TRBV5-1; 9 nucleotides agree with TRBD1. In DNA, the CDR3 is TGCGCCAGCAGCTTGACAGGGGGCGAATCCTACGAGCAGTACTTC. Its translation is CASSLTGGESYEQYF.